This is a list of T cell receptor beta chains from one sample in a study of T cell responses to AZD1222 COVID-19 vaccine. TCRdb's table, derived via immunoSEQ multiplex PCR, lists solely in-frame clones and lacks some. This table holds 150,000 to 200,000 clones, 94% found once. Material: peripheral blood, obtained on day 0 of AZD1222 vaccination. The receptors originated from an adult in good health. Both conserved end residues are part of each CDR3. The order of the fields is J gene, clone size, V gene, D gene, CDR3 protein, CDR3 DNA. A D gene is named only where the DNA matches it firmly. Some rows have no size entry. The others give once, few or many, or a class for an expanded clone.

>TRBJ2-5|NA|TRBV5-1|NA
CASSLPQETQYF
TGCGCCAGCAGCTTGCCCCAAGAGACCCAGTACTTC
>TRBJ1-5|once|TRBV7-6|NA
CASSLSGLGNQPQHF
TGTGCCAGCAGCTTATCGGGCTTGGGCAATCAGCCCCAGCATTTT
>TRBJ1-3|NA|TRBV11-1|NA
CASSERSLHSGNTIYF
TGTGCCAGCAGCGAAAGATCCCTACACTCTGGAAACACCATATATTTT
>TRBJ2-2|NA|TRBV5-6|TRBD2
CASSLWGLAGGSGELFF
TGTGCCAGCAGCTTGTGGGGACTAGCGGGAGGTTCCGGGGAGCTGTTTTTT
>TRBJ2-3|once|TRBV6-5|TRBD1
CASSQMAGGADTQYF
TGTGCCAGCAGTCAGATGGCAGGGGGAGCAGATACGCAGTATTTT
>TRBJ1-2|once|TRBV3-1/TRBV3-2|NA
CASSQSAGRGRNGYTF
TGTGCCAGCAGCCAATCAGCGGGCAGGGGTCGTAATGGCTACACCTTC
>TRBJ1-1|NA|TRBV14|TRBD1
CASSRSRGGLTEAFF
TGTGCCAGCAGCCGTTCCAGGGGGGGTCTCACTGAAGCTTTCTTT
>TRBJ1-2|once|TRBV20-1|NA
CSAREGFGYTF
TGCAGTGCTAGAGAAGGGTTTGGCTACACCTTC
>TRBJ1-2|NA|TRBV27|NA
CASSLWPLTGSGYTF
TGTGCCAGCAGTTTATGGCCTCTTACAGGGAGTGGCTACACCTTC
>TRBJ2-1|NA|TRBV4-1|NA
CASSWGGDYNEQFF
TGCGCCAGCTCCTGGGGGGGCGACTACAATGAGCAGTTCTTC
>TRBJ2-5|NA|TRBV19|NA
CASSISWRAGETQYF
TGTGCCAGTAGTATTTCATGGAGGGCGGGAGAGACCCAGTACTTC
>TRBJ1-3|NA|TRBV30|TRBD1
CAWTRLTGKGGNTIYF
TGTGCCTGGACCCGTCTGACAGGGAAAGGAGGAAACACCATATATTTT
>TRBJ2-1|NA|TRBV19|NA
CASSIWAGSDNEQFF
TGTGCCAGTAGTATTTGGGCAGGCTCCGACAATGAGCAGTTCTTC
>TRBJ1-2|NA|TRBV5-4|NA
CASSSPEGRDKNYGYTF
TGTGCCAGCAGCTCCCCCGAGGGAAGGGACAAGAACTATGGCTACACCTTC
>TRBJ1-6|NA|TRBV14|NA
CASSQGSGRNSPLHF
TGTGCCAGCAGCCAAGGGAGTGGCAGAAATTCACCCCTCCACTTT
>TRBJ1-5|NA|TRBV10-2|NA
CASSGLTDNQPQHF
TGCGCCAGCAGTGGTCTGACAGACAATCAGCCCCAGCATTTT
>TRBJ2-7|NA|TRBV3-1/TRBV3-2|NA
CASSPLTHEQYF
TGTGCCAGCAGCCCTCTGACCCACGAGCAGTACTTC
>TRBJ2-1|NA|TRBV2|NA
CASSPDSYNEQFF
TGTGCCAGCAGCCCCGACAGCTACAATGAGCAGTTCTTC
>TRBJ1-3|NA|TRBV5-1|NA
CASSLVGSSGNTIYF
TGCGCCAGCAGCTTGGTTGGGAGCTCTGGAAACACCATATATTTT
>TRBJ1-6|NA|TRBV6-6|NA
CASREEGKGSPLHF
TGTGCCAGCAGAGAGGAGGGGAAAGGCTCACCCCTCCACTTT
>TRBJ1-1|NA|TRBV5-1|NA
CASSLMDSMNTEAFF
TGCGCCAGCAGCTTGATGGACAGCATGAACACTGAAGCTTTCTTT
>TRBJ2-1|few|TRBV20-1|NA
CSASWGGRNNEQFF
TGCAGTGCTAGTTGGGGCGGGCGCAACAATGAGCAGTTCTTC
>TRBJ2-6|NA|TRBV10-2|TRBD1
CASSDTGTGVSGANVLTF
TGCGCCAGCAGTGACACCGGGACAGGCGTCTCTGGGGCCAACGTCCTGACTTTC
>TRBJ2-2|NA|TRBV27|NA
CASSPGVATGELFF
TGTGCCAGCAGCCCTGGGGTAGCAACCGGGGAGCTGTTTTTT
>TRBJ1-1|NA|TRBV28|TRBD1
CASRSGQVNLRVEAFF
TGTGCCAGCAGATCGGGACAGGTCAATCTACGCGTTGAAGCTTTCTTT
>TRBJ1-1|NA|TRBV19|NA
CASSLGQNTEAFF
TGTGCCAGTAGTCTTGGTCAAAACACTGAAGCTTTCTTT
>TRBJ2-3|NA|TRBV5-1|TRBD1
CASSLEGTGVDTQYF
TGCGCCAGCAGCTTGGAGGGGACAGGGGTGGATACGCAGTATTTT
>TRBJ2-3|NA|TRBV20-1|NA
CSASPLPTPDTQYF
TGCAGTGCTAGTCCACTTCCGACCCCAGATACGCAGTATTTT
>TRBJ1-2|NA|TRBV2|NA
CASSEGEGRGYTF
TGTGCCAGCAGTGAAGGAGAGGGGCGAGGCTACACCTTC
>TRBJ1-1|NA|TRBV20-1|NA
CSVLGGEAFF
TGCAGTGTCCTTGGAGGGGAAGCTTTCTTT
>TRBJ1-2|NA|TRBV5-1|TRBD1
CASSLRTGGIDGYTF
TGCGCCAGCAGCTTGAGGACAGGGGGGATTGATGGCTACACCTTC
>TRBJ2-3|NA|TRBV7-3|TRBD2
CASSLAGGFSDTQYF
TGTGCCAGCAGCCTAGCGGGAGGTTTTTCAGATACGCAGTATTTT
>TRBJ1-2|NA|TRBV27|NA
CATFSRGADYGYTF
TGTGCCACCTTCTCGCGGGGGGCTGACTATGGCTACACCTTC
>TRBJ2-2|NA|TRBV5-1|NA
CASSLARAAGELFF
TGCGCCAGCAGCTTGGCCCGCGCGGCCGGGGAGCTGTTTTTT
>TRBJ2-7|NA|TRBV11-2|NA
CASSLDGAGSYEQYF
TGTGCCAGCAGCTTAGATGGGGCGGGGTCCTACGAGCAGTACTTC
>TRBJ1-2|NA|TRBV6-5|NA
CASNGWDGDYGYTF
TGTGCCAGCAATGGATGGGACGGAGACTATGGCTACACCTTC
>TRBJ2-2|few|TRBV19|TRBD2
CASSPAALAGGPGTGELFF
TGTGCCAGTAGTCCGGCCGCGCTAGCGGGAGGGCCGGGCACCGGGGAGCTGTTTTTT
>TRBJ2-2|NA|TRBV7-2|NA
CASSTVGELFF
TGTGCCAGCAGCACGGTCGGGGAGCTGTTTTTT
>TRBJ2-7|NA|TRBV5-1|NA
CASSLSFSEQYF
TGCGCCAGCAGCTTAAGTTTCTCCGAGCAGTACTTC
>TRBJ1-1|NA|TRBV4-1|NA
CASSQPSAGWDTEAFF
TGCGCCAGCAGCCAACCATCGGCAGGATGGGACACTGAAGCTTTCTTT
>TRBJ1-2|NA|TRBV28|NA
CASSSGALQDGYTF
TGTGCCAGCAGTTCAGGGGCCCTGCAGGATGGCTACACCTTC
>TRBJ2-1|once|TRBV27|TRBD2
CASSLLAGQNEQFF
TGTGCCAGCAGTCTCCTAGCGGGGCAGAATGAGCAGTTCTTC
>TRBJ1-4|few|TRBV5-1|NA
CASRGLTANEKLFF
TGCGCCAGCAGAGGTTTAACAGCTAATGAAAAACTGTTTTTT
>TRBJ1-1|NA|TRBV3-1/TRBV3-2|NA
CASSQAIPPKNTEAFF
TGTGCCAGCAGCCAAGCCATTCCCCCCAAGAACACTGAAGCTTTCTTT
>TRBJ2-1|NA|TRBV27|NA
CASSLLGGESSYNEQFF
TGTGCCAGCAGTTTACTAGGGGGGGAGAGCTCCTACAATGAGCAGTTCTTC
>TRBJ1-1|NA|TRBV5-1|TRBD1
CASSGQGLMNTEAFF
TGCGCCAGCAGCGGACAGGGCCTAATGAACACTGAAGCTTTCTTT
>TRBJ1-2|NA|TRBV6-5|TRBD1
CASSPQGVSNYGYTF
TGTGCCAGCAGTCCCCAGGGGGTATCTAACTATGGCTACACCTTC
>TRBJ2-7|NA|TRBV6-5|NA
CASSYSEGQPYEQYF
TGTGCCAGCAGTTACTCGGAAGGACAGCCCTACGAGCAGTACTTC
>TRBJ2-2|NA|TRBV6-5|TRBD2
CATSGTTGELFF
TGTGCCACTAGCGGGACGACCGGGGAGCTGTTTTTT
>TRBJ1-3|NA|TRBV9|NA
CASSVDSTGYSGNTIYF
TGTGCCAGCAGCGTAGATAGCACCGGCTACTCTGGAAACACCATATATTTT
>TRBJ1-2|NA|TRBV28|NA
CASSSRLNYGYTF
TGTGCCAGCAGTTCGCGCCTTAACTATGGCTACACCTTC
>TRBJ2-4|NA|TRBV3-1/TRBV3-2|NA
CASSQGFSVGPTLAKNIQYF
TGTGCCAGCAGCCAAGGTTTTTCCGTGGGACCGACGCTAGCCAAAAACATTCAGTACTTC
>TRBJ1-1|NA|TRBV11-2|NA
CASSLSSPMNTEAFF
TGTGCCAGCAGCTTGAGCAGCCCCATGAACACTGAAGCTTTCTTT